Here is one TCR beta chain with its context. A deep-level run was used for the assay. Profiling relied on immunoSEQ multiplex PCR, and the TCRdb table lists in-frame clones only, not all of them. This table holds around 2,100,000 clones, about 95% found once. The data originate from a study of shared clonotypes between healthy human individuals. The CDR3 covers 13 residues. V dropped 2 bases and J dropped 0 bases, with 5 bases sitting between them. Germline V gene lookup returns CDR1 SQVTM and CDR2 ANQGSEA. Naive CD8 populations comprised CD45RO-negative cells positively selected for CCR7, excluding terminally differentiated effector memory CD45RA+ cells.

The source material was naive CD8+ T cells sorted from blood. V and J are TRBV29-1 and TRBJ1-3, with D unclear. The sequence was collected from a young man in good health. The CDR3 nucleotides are TGCAGCGTTGAAATCAGCTCTGGAAACACCATATATTTT. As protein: CSVEISSGNTIYF. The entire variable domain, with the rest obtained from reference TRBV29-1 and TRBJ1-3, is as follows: SAVISQKPSRDICQRGTSLTIQCQVDSQVTMMFWYRQQPGQSLTLIATANQGSEATYESGFVIDKFPISRPNLTFSTLTVSNMSPEDSSIYLCSVEISSGNTIYFGEGSWLTVV.